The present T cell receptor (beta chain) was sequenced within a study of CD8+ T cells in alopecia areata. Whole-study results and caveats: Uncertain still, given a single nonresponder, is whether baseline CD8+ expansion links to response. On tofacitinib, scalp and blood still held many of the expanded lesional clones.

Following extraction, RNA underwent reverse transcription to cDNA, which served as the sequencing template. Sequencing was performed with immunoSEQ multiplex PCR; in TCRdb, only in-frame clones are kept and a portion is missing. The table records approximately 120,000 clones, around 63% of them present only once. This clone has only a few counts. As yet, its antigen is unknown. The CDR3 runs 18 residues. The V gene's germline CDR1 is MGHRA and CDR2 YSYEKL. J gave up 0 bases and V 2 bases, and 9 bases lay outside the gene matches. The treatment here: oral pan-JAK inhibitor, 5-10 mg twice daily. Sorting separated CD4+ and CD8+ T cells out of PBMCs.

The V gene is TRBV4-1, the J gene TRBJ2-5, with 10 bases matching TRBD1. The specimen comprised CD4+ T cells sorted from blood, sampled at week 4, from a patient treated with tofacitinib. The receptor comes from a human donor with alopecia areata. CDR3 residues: CASSQLNSGTGDQETQYF. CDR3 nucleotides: TGCGCCAGCAGCCAACTGAACTCCGGGACAGGGGACCAAGAGACCCAGTACTTC.